Below are 21 T cell receptor beta chains sequenced from a single sample in a study of shared clonotypes between healthy human individuals. The protocol was immunoSEQ multiplex PCR, while the TCRdb copy is restricted to in-frame clones and leaves out a portion. The table lists about half a million clones, roughly 80% of them singletons. The specimen sequenced was PBMCs. The receptors here all came from a middle-aged woman in good health. Some clones in this sample may be carry-over from other donors' samples.

V and J are TRBV5-1 and TRBJ1-1; TRBD1 matches at 10 bases. Germline values: CDR1 SGHRS, CDR2 YFSETQ. Losses at the gene ends were 5 bases for V and 11 bases for J; bases not matched to a gene: 6. This CDR3 contains 12 residues. The CDR3 protein is CASRMDRGWAFF. As DNA, the CDR3 is TGCGCCAGCAGGATGGACAGGGGGTGGGCTTTCTTT.

Here the CDR3 DNA reads TGTGCCATCAGTCAGGCCTCTGGAAACACCATATATTTT. Its protein is CAISQASGNTIYF. This chain joins TRBV10-3 and TRBJ1-3; D is unclear. The germline CDR1 and CDR2 sequences are ENHRY and SYGVKD. This CDR3 region has 13 residues. V was pared by 5 bases and J by 0 bases, with 5 bases between.

This clone showed up many times. The sample has other DNA sequences that encode this CDR3 too. The chain employs TRBV7-3 and TRBJ2-7, with 8 bases identical to TRBD1. V shed 9 bases and J 3 bases; nucleotides not matched to a gene: 4. CDR1 and CDR2 (germline): SGHTA, FQGTGA. This CDR3 spans 12 amino acids. The CDR3: CARQGEDYEQYF. The CDR3 DNA follows: TGTGCCAGACAGGGGGAGGACTACGAGCAGTACTTC.

In its sample, this clone was seen many times. V usage is TRBV19 and J usage is TRBJ2-7; 8 nucleotides agree with TRBD1. This CDR3 contains 15 residues. CDR1 LNHDA and CDR2 SQIVND come from the germline V gene (reference sequence). Unmatched junction bases numbered 8, after V lost 1 base and J lost 6 bases. Here the CDR3 reads CASSIASGGAGEQYF. As DNA, the CDR3 is TGTGCCAGTAGTATAGCATCAGGGGGCGCGGGCGAGCAGTACTTC.

Of note for this clone: The likely explanation is a read error, given a far larger clone one base away. The gene calls are TRBV27 and TRBJ1-2, with D maybe TRBD1 (5 bases). Germline V gives CDR1 MNHEY, CDR2 SMNVEV (reference sequence). The CDR3 loop spans 13 amino acids. CDR3 in DNA: TGTGCCAGCAGTTTACAGGGCGGCCCAGGCTTCACCTTC. Its translation is CASSLQGGPGFTF.

The chain carries TRBV7-2 and TRBJ1-5; no firm D call. Germline lookup yields CDR1 SGHTA and CDR2 FQGNSA. Trimming removed 1 base from V and 5 bases from J, with 6 bases in between. CDR3 length: 13 residues. In DNA form, the CDR3 reads TGTGCCAGCAGCTTAGGTAGTTATCAGCCCCAGCATTTT. Its protein is CASSLGSYQPQHF.

With regard to this clone: Since a much larger clone is just one base distant, this may be a read error. The chain uses TRBV5-1 and TRBJ2-2; D is unclear. The V end was cut by 0 bases, the J end by 2 bases, with 2 bases between. The CDR3 has 13 amino acids. Germline CDR1 is SGHRS and CDR2 is YFSETQ. CDR3 sequence reads: CASSLDNTGELFF. CDR3 bases: TGCGCCAGCAGCTTGGACAACACCGGGGAGCTGTTTTTT.

The J gene is TRBJ2-7, the V gene TRBV15; the D gene is possibly TRBD2 (6 bases). In germline, CDR1 is LNHNV, CDR2 YYDKDF (reference sequence). The CDR3 spans 17 residues. Trimming cost V 4 bases and J 2 bases, with 21 bases left between them. CDR3 loop: CATSNQHVGGAAYEQYF. The DNA for the CDR3 is TGTGCCACCAGCAACCAACACGTGGGGGGAGCCGCCTACGAGCAGTACTTC.

As DNA, the CDR3 is TGTGCCAGCAGAGAAAGACAGGCCGCTGAAGCTTTCTTT. Translating it yields CASRERQAAEAFF. V and J are TRBV2 and TRBJ1-1; a possible D gene is TRBD1 (6 bases). This CDR3 spans 13 amino acids. Trimming removed 6 bases at V and 6 bases at J, with 14 bases between. Germline V lookup: CDR1 SNHLY, CDR2 FYNNEI.

To note about this clone: With a far larger clone one base away, a read error is the likely cause. The chain recombines TRBV4-1 with TRBJ1-2, with TRBD1 matching over 8 bases. Trimming removed 3 bases from V and 3 bases from J; junction bases left unmatched: 6. Germline CDR1 MGHRA, CDR2 YSYEKL. The CDR3 is 15 amino acids. CDR3 residues: CASSQPGQAYYGYTF. CDR3 nucleotide sequence: TGCGCCAGCAGCCAGCCGGGACAGGCATACTATGGCTACACCTTC.

A remark on this clone: A read error is the likely source, as a far larger clone sits one nucleotide away. V usage is TRBV29-1 and J usage is TRBJ1-1; maybe TRBD1 (6 bases). The CDR3 is 12 residues long. Germline V gives CDR1 SQVTM, CDR2 ANQGSEA. CDR3: CIVEKGGTEAFF. DNA of the CDR3: TGCATCGTTGAAAAGGGGGGAACTGAAGCTTTCTTT.

The rearrangement uses TRBV18 and TRBJ2-6; a possible D gene is TRBD1 (6 bases). Trimming left V 5 bases short and J 4 bases short, with 12 bases between. The CDR3 extends over 15 amino acids. CDR1 KGHSH and CDR2 LQKENI come from the germline V gene. CDR3 nucleotide sequence: TGTGCCAGCTCAGGAACAGGGACAGGGGCCAACGTCCTGACTTTC. Translation gives CASSGTGTGANVLTF.

V gene TRBV19 combines with J gene TRBJ1-5; D possibly corresponds to TRBD1 (5 bases). V was trimmed by 5 bases and J by 4 bases, leaving 18 bases between them. The CDR3 spans 16 residues. Germline assignment: CDR1 LNHDA and CDR2 SQIVND (reference sequence). The CDR3 nucleotides are TGTGCCAGTAGTCCCTTTGAGGGGTCACTTAATCAGCCCCAGCATTTT. Translation gives CASSPFEGSLNQPQHF.

This sequence joins TRBV21-1 and TRBJ2-5. The DNA end lines up better with TRBJ2-7; the J call may be wrong. TRBV21-1 is designated a pseudogene. This CDR3 spans 13 amino acids. CDR3 residues: CASSTRGGYEQYF. CDR3 DNA: TGTGCCAGCAGCACCAGGGGGGGGTACGAGCAGTACTTC.

In regard to this clone: This sample includes further DNA sequences coding for the same CDR3. The chain uses TRBV18 and TRBJ1-2, with 11 bases aligning to TRBD1. The junction had 4 bases not matched to a gene; V was cut back by 3 bases and J by 4 bases. CDR1 and CDR2 from the germline V gene are KGHSH and LQKENI. CDR3 length equals 15 residues. The CDR3 here is CASSPGQGAGYGYTF. DNA for the CDR3: TGTGCCAGCTCACCCGGACAGGGGGCCGGCTATGGCTACACCTTC.

The rearrangement uses TRBV4-1 and TRBJ1-2, with a weak D call TRBD1 (5 bases). The CDR3 loop spans 19 amino acids. Trimming left V 1 base short and J 5 bases short, with 26 bases between. Germline assignment: CDR1 MGHRA and CDR2 YSYEKL. In DNA, the CDR3 is TGCGCCAGCAGCCAAGTAGGGGCAGGGACCCCCCTATCCCTATATGGCTACACCTTC. This encodes CASSQVGAGTPLSLYGYTF.

The chain joins TRBV7-9 to TRBJ2-5, with D possibly TRBD2 on 6 matching bases. The length of the CDR3 is 13 residues. CDR1 SEHNR and CDR2 FQNEAQ come from the germline V gene (reference sequence). V lost 8 bases to trimming and J lost 2 bases, with 12 bases between them. As DNA, the CDR3 is TGTGCCAGCGTCCGGGACTCGCAAGAGACCCAGTACTTC. It yields the protein CASVRDSQETQYF.

The chain is built from TRBV7-2 and TRBJ2-5, with a possible D match to TRBD2 (6 bases). Germline CDR1 SGHTA, CDR2 FQGNSA. With 0 bases removed from V and 7 bases from J, the gap between germline ends came to 18 bases. CDR3 length: 16 residues. CDR3 region: CASSLARMGYGGTQYF. The CDR3, as DNA: TGTGCCAGCAGCTTAGCCCGCATGGGGTACGGGGGGACCCAGTACTTC. The full variable domain, rest sourced from reference TRBV7-2 and TRBJ2-5, is GAGVSQSPSNKVTEKGKDVELRCDPISGHTALYWYRQSLGQGLEFLIYFQGNSAPDKSGLPSDRFSAERTGGSVSTLTIQRTQQEDSAVYLCASSLARMGYGGTQYFGPGTRLLVL.

Note on this clone: Only one base separates this from a far larger clonotype, so it likely reflects a read error. The chain combines TRBV25-1 with TRBJ2-3, with TRBD2 as a possible D gene (6 bases). CDR3 size: 13 residues. CDR1 and CDR2 from the germline V gene are MGHDK and SYGVNS. CDR3 coding DNA: TGTGCCGGCAGTGGTGCGGGAACAGATACGCAGTATTTT. It encodes CAGSGAGTDTQYF.

The genes are TRBV19 and TRBJ1-2; D possibly corresponds to TRBD1 (6 bases). Germline-derived CDR1 and CDR2 are LNHDA and SQIVND (reference sequence). V lost 7 bases to trimming and J lost 3 bases, with 15 bases between them. The CDR3 extends over 14 amino acids. This CDR3 reads CASTLGHGDYGYTF. CDR3 bases: TGTGCCAGTACCCTGGGACACGGGGACTATGGCTACACCTTC.

Details on this clone: Only one base separates this from a far larger clonotype, so it likely reflects a read error. Other DNA variants within this sample encode the same CDR3. The rearrangement uses TRBV6-6 and TRBJ2-7; maybe TRBD1 (6 bases). This CDR3 has 14 residues. Germline CDR1 is MNHNY and CDR2 is SVGAGI (reference sequence). This CDR3 is CASGEHRDAYEQYF. In DNA, the CDR3 is TGTGCCAGCGGGGAACACAGGGACGCCTACGAACAGTACTTC.